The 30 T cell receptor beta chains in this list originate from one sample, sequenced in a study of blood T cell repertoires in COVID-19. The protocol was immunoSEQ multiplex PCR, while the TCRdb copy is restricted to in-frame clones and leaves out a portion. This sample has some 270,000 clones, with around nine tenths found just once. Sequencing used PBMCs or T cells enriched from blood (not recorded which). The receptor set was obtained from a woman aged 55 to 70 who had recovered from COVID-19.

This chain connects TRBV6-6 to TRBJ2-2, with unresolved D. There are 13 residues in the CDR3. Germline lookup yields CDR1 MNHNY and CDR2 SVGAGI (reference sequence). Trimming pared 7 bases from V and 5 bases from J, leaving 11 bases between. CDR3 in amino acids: CASTFKSTGELFF. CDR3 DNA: TGTGCCAGCACCTTTAAATCGACCGGGGAGCTGTTTTTT.

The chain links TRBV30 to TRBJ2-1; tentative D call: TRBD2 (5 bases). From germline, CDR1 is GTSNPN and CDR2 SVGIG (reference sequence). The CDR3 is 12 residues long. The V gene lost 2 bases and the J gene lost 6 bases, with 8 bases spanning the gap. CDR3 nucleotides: TGTGCCTGGAGTATCGCGGGCAATGAGCAGTTCTTC. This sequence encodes CAWSIAGNEQFF.

CDR3 region: CASSPERGTYNEQFF. The DNA for the CDR3 is TGTGCCAGCAGTCCAGAGCGGGGAACTTACAATGAGCAGTTCTTC. The chain joins TRBV27 to TRBJ2-1, with 7 nucleotides matching TRBD2. The CDR3 totals 15 residues. From germline, CDR1 is MNHEY and CDR2 SMNVEV (reference sequence). V was pared by 5 bases and J by 4 bases, with 8 bases of the junction left unmatched.

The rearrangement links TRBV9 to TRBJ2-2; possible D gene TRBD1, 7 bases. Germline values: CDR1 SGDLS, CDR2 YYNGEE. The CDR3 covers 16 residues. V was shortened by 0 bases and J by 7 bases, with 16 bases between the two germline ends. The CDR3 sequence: CASSVGQGGIDGELFF. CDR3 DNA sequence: TGTGCCAGCAGCGTAGGACAGGGCGGGATTGACGGGGAGCTGTTTTTT.

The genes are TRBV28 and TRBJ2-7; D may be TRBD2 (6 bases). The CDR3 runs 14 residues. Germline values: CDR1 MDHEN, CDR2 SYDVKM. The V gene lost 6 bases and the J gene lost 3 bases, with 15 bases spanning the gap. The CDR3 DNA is TGTGCCAGCAGGCCTTCCGGGGGACTCTACGAGCAGTACTTC. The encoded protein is CASRPSGGLYEQYF.

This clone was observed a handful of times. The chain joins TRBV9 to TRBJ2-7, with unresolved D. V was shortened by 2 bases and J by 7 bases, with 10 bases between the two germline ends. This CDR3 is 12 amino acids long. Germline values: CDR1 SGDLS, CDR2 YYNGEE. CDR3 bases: TGTGCCAGCAGCGTCGATACCGGGGAGCAGTACTTC. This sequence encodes CASSVDTGEQYF.

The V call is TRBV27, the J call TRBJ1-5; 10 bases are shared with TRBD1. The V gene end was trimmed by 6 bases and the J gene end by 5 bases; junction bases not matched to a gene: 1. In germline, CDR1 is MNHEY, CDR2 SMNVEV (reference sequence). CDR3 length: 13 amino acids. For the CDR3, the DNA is TGTGCCAGCAGGGGGACAGGGGATCAGCCCCAGCATTTT. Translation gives CASRGTGDQPQHF.

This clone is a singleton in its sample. CDR3: CASSFEGASSYEQYF. The CDR3 DNA reads TGTGCCAGCAGCTTCGAGGGGGCGAGCTCCTACGAGCAGTACTTC. The chain joins TRBV7-9 to TRBJ2-7, with 7 bases that match TRBD1. The CDR3 is made up of 15 amino acids. V shed 3 bases, J shed 0 bases, and the junction held 5 bases outside the gene matches. CDR1 is SEHNR and CDR2 is FQNEAQ in the germline V gene (reference sequence).

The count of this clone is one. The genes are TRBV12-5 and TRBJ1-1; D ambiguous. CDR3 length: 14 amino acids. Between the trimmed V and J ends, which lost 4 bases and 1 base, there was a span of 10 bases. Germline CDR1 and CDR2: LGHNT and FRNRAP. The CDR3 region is CASGYPRGNTEAFF. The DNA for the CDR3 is TGTGCTAGTGGTTATCCTCGGGGGAACACTGAAGCTTTCTTT.

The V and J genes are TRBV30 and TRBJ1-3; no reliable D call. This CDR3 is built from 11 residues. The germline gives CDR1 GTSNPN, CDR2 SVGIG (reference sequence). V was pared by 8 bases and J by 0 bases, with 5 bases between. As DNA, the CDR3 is TGTGCCCACAGCTCTGGAAACACCATATATTTT. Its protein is CAHSSGNTIYF.

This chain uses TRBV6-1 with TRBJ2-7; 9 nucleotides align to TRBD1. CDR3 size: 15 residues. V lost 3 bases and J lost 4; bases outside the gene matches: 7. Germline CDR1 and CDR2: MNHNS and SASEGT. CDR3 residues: CASSDSTGGRYEQYF. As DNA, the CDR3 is TGTGCCAGCAGTGATAGCACAGGGGGCAGGTACGAGCAGTACTTC.

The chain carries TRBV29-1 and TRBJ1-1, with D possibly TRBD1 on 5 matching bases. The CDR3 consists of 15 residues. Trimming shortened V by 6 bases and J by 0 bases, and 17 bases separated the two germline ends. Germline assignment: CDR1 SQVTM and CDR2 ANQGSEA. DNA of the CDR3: TGCAGCGTCCTAGGAGGGGTGGGACTGAACACTGAAGCTTTCTTT. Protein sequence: CSVLGGVGLNTEAFF.

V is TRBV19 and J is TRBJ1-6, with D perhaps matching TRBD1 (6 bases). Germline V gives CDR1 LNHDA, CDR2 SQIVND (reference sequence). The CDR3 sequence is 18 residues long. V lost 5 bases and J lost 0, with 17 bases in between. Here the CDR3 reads CASSPRGQTSSYNSPLHF. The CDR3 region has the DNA TGTGCCAGTAGTCCTCGAGGACAGACGAGCTCCTATAATTCACCCCTCCACTTT.

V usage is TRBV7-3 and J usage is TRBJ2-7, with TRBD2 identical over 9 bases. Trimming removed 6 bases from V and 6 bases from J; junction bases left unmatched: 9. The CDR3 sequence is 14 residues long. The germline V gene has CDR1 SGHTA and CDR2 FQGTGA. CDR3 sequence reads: CASRKPGLATEQYF. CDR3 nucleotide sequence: TGTGCCAGCAGAAAACCGGGACTAGCCACCGAGCAGTACTTC.

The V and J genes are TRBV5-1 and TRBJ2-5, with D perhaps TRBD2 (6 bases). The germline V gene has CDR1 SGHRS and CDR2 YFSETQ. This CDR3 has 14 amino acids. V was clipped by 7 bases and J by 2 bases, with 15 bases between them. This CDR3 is CASGRSHQQETQYF. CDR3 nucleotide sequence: TGCGCCAGCGGGAGGAGCCACCAGCAAGAGACCCAGTACTTC.

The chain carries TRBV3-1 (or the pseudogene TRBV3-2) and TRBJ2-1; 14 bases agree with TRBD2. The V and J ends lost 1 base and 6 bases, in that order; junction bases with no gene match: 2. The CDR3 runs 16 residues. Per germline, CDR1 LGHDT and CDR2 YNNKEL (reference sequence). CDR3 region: CASSQVGLAGGNEQFF. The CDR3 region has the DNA TGTGCCAGCAGCCAAGTTGGACTAGCGGGGGGCAATGAGCAGTTCTTC.

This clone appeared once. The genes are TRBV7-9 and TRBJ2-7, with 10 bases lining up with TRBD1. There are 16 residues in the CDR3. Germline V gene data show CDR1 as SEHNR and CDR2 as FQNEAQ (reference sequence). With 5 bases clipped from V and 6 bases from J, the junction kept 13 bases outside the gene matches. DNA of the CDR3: TGTGCCAGCAGCCCGCGGGACAGGGGTGTCCTGGGCGAGCAGTACTTC. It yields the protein CASSPRDRGVLGEQYF.

The CDR3 DNA is TGCGCCAGCAGCTTGTTTGGGGCGGCAGATGGCTACACCTTC. Protein: CASSLFGAADGYTF. The chain has TRBV5-1 and TRBJ1-2; tentatively, D is TRBD1 (5 bases). The length of the CDR3 is 14 residues. Germline loops: CDR1 SGHRS, CDR2 YFSETQ. V lost 1 base and J 6 bases, leaving 13 bases between the germline ends.

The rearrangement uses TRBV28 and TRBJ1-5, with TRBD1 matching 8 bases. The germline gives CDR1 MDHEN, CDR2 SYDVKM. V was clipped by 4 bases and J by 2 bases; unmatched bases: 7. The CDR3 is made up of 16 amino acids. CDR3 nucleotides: TGTGCCAGCAGTTACCTCTCACAGGGGGGCAATCAGCCCCAGCATTTT. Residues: CASSYLSQGGNQPQHF.

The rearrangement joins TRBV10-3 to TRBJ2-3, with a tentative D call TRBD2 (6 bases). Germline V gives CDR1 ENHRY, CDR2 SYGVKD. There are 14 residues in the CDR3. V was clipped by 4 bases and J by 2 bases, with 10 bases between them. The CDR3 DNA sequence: TGTGCCATCAGTGTTGGGGGGATCACAGATACGCAGTATTTT. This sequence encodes CAISVGGITDTQYF.

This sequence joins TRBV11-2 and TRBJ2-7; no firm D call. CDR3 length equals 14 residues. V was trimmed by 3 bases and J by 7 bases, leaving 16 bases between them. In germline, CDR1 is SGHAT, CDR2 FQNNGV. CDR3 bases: TGTGCCAGCAGCTTTAGCCCCCTTTCGGAAGAGCAGTACTTC. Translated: CASSFSPLSEEQYF.

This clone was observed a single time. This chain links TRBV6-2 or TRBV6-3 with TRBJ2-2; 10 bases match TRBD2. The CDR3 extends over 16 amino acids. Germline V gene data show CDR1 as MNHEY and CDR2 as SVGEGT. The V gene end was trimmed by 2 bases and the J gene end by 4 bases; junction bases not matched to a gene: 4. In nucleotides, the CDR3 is TGTGCCAGCAGTTACGGAGCGGGGGGGCCCACCGGGGAGCTGTTTTTT. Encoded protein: CASSYGAGGPTGELFF.

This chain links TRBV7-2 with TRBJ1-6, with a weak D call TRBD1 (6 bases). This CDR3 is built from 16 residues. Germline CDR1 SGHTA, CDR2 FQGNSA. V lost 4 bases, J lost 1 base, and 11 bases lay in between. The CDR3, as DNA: TGTGCCAGCAGCTGGGGGGGCGTTTCCTATAATTCACCCCTCCACTTT. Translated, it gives CASSWGGVSYNSPLHF. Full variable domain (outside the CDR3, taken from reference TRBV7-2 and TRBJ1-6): GAGVSQSPSNKVTEKGKDVELRCDPISGHTALYWYRQSLGQGLEFLIYFQGNSAPDKSGLPSDRFSAERTGGSVSTLTIQRTQQEDSAVYLCASSWGGVSYNSPLHFGNGTRLTVT.

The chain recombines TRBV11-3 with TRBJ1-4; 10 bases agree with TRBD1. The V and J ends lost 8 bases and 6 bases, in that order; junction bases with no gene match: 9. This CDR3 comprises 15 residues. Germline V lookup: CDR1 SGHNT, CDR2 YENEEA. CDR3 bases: TGTGCCAGCGCAGGAGGGACAGGGGTATATGAAAAACTGTTTTTT. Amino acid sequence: CASAGGTGVYEKLFF.

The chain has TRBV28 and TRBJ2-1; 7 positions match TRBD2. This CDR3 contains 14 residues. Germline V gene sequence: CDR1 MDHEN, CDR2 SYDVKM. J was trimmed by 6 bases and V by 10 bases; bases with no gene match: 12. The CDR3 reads CATVGGGPGNEQFF. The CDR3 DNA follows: TGTGCCACAGTTGGGGGAGGGCCCGGCAATGAGCAGTTCTTC.

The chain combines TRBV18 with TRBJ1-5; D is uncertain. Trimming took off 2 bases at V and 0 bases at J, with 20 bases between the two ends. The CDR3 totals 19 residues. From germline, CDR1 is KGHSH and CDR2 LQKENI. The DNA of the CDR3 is TGTGCCAGCTCACCAGGGCAGGCCAAATCCGTTTATAGCAATCAGCCCCAGCATTTT. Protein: CASSPGQAKSVYSNQPQHF.

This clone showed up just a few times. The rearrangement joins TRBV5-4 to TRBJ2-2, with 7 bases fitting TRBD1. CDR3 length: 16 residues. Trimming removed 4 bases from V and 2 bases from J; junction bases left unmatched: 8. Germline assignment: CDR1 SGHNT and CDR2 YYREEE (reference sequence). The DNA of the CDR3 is TGTGCCAGCAGCCGCCGGGACAGAGAAAACACCGGGGAGCTGTTTTTT. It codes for CASSRRDRENTGELFF.

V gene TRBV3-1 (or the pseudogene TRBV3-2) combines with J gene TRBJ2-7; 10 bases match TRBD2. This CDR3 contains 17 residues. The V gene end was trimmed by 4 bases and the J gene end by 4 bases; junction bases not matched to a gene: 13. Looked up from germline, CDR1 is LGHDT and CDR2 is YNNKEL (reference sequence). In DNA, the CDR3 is TGTGCCAGCAGCCCCCGGGTAGCGGGGGGTAAAAGATACGAGCAGTACTTC. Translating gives CASSPRVAGGKRYEQYF.

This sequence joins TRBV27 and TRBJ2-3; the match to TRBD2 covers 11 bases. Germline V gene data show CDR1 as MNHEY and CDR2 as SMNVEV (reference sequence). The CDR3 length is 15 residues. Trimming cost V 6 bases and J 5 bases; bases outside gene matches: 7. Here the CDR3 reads CASSLAGGLGDTQYF. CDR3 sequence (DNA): TGTGCCAGCAGCTTAGCGGGAGGGCTTGGAGATACGCAGTATTTT.

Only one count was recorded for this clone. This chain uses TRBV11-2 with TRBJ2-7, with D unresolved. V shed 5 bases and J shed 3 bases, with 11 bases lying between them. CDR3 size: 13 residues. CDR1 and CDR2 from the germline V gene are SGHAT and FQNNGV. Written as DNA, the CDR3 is TGTGCCAGCAGCCCCCCCCCAAACTACGAGCAGTACTTC. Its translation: CASSPPPNYEQYF. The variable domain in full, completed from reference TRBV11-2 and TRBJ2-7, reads EAGVAQSPRYKIIEKRQSVAFWCNPISGHATLYWYQQILGQGPKLLIQFQNNGVVDDSQLPKDRFSAERLKGVDSTLKIQPAKLEDSAVYLCASSPPPNYEQYFGPGTRLTVT.